Following are 27 T cell receptor beta chains from one sample sequenced in a study of immune cell composition in non-small cell lung cancer. Here immunoSEQ multiplex PCR was the method, and the copy in TCRdb shows in-frame clones only, minus some. The table records 1,500 to 2,000 clones, around three quarters of them present only once. Sequencing was done on a sample of lung tumor tissue. The receptors were sampled from a human donor with non-small cell lung cancer.

The rearrangement joins TRBV29-1 to TRBJ2-1, with 12 bases fitting TRBD2. CDR3 length: 12 amino acids. From germline, CDR1 is SQVTM and CDR2 ANQGSEA. J gave up 8 bases and V 5 bases, and 1 base lay outside the gene matches. DNA of the CDR3: TGCAGCGTTCGACTAGCGGGAGATGAGCAGTTCTTC. Protein product: CSVRLAGDEQFF.

The table lists this clone with a count of one. V is TRBV18 and J is TRBJ2-5; tentative D call: TRBD2 (6 bases). Between the trimmed V and J ends, which lost 2 bases and 5 bases, there was a span of 12 bases. Germline V gene lookup returns CDR1 KGHSH and CDR2 LQKENI. The CDR3 has 14 amino acids. CDR3 DNA sequence: TGTGCCAGCTCACCAAAGGGCGGAGGGGAGACCCAGTACTTC. This translates into CASSPKGGGETQYF. The full variable domain, in which reference TRBV18 and TRBJ2-5 provide the parts outside the CDR3, is NAGVMQNPRHLVRRRGQEARLRCSPMKGHSHVYWYRQLPEEGLKFMVYLQKENIIDESGMPKERFSAEFPKEGPSILRIQQVVRGDSAAYFCASSPKGGGETQYFGPGTRLLVL.

The rearrangement joins TRBV5-1 to TRBJ2-1; 8 bases fit TRBD2. Germline lookup yields CDR1 SGHRS and CDR2 YFSETQ. The CDR3 covers 15 residues. Trimming removed 1 base from V and 8 bases from J; junction bases left unmatched: 8. The CDR3 sequence is CASSLNLAGFYEQFF. As DNA, the CDR3 is TGCGCCAGCAGCTTGAACCTAGCGGGTTTTTATGAGCAGTTCTTC. Complete variable domain (other parts from reference TRBV5-1 and TRBJ2-1): KAGVTQTPRYLIKTRGQQVTLSCSPISGHRSVSWYQQTPGQGLQFLFEYFSETQRNKGNFPGRFSGRQFSNSRSEMNVSTLELGDSALYLCASSLNLAGFYEQFFGPGTRLTVL.

The chain uses TRBV11-3 and TRBJ2-1; TRBD2 matches at 9 bases. The junction had 10 bases not matched to a gene; V was cut back by 0 bases and J by 7 bases. The CDR3 covers 17 residues. In germline, CDR1 is SGHNT, CDR2 YENEEA. CDR3 DNA: TGTGCCAGCAGCTTAGATGGCGGTAGCGGGAGTAGGAATGAGCAGTTCTTC. Its protein is CASSLDGGSGSRNEQFF.

The rearrangement uses TRBV5-6 and TRBJ2-7; 9 bases align to TRBD2. The CDR3 runs to 16 residues. V was pared by 0 bases and J by 1 base, with 5 bases of the junction left unmatched. Per the germline V gene, CDR1 is SGHDT and CDR2 is YYEEEE. CDR3 nucleotides: TGTGCCAGCAGCTTGGGGGCAGCGGGAGGTTCCTACGAGCAGTACTTC. It is translated as CASSLGAAGGSYEQYF. The whole variable domain, filled in from reference TRBV5-6 and TRBJ2-7, reads DAGVTQSPTHLIKTRGQQVTLRCSPKSGHDTVSWYQQALGQGPQFIFQYYEEEERQRGNFPDRFSGHQFPNYSSELNVNALLLGDSALYLCASSLGAAGGSYEQYFGPGTRLTVT.

This clone was recorded only once. The gene calls are TRBV27 and TRBJ2-1; TRBD2 might be the D (7 bases). Germline assignment: CDR1 MNHEY and CDR2 SMNVEV (reference sequence). V gave up 2 bases and J gave up 0 bases, with 17 bases separating them. This CDR3 comprises 18 residues. The DNA of the CDR3 is TGTGCCAGCAGTTTAAGGATTGGGGGGGCTAGCTCCTACAATGAGCAGTTCTTC. It yields the protein CASSLRIGGASSYNEQFF.

The chain carries TRBV7-6 and TRBJ1-1, with 7 nucleotides matching TRBD1. The J segment lost 11 bases and the V segment lost 3 bases, leaving 6 bases of the junction unmatched. CDR3 length: 12 amino acids. The germline CDR1 and CDR2 sequences are SGHVS and FNYEAQ. Written as DNA, the CDR3 is TGTGCCAGCAGCTTTCCTGGGACAGACGCTTTCTTT. As protein: CASSFPGTDAFF.

The V gene is TRBV23-1, the J gene TRBJ1-2; D unclear. TRBV23-1 is annotated as an ORF whose role is uncertain. This CDR3 is built from 17 residues. V shed 2 bases and J shed 2 bases, with 18 bases lying between them. CDR3 region: CASSQTEQEVTNYGYTF. CDR3 DNA: TGCGCCAGCAGTCAAACCGAGCAGGAAGTTACCAACTATGGCTACACCTTC.

The genes are TRBV7-7 and TRBJ2-5; TRBD1 matches at 8 bases. The germline V gene encodes CDR1 SSHAT and CDR2 FNYEAQ (reference sequence). The J segment lost 5 bases and the V segment lost 4 bases, leaving 6 bases of the junction unmatched. The CDR3 length is 14 residues. As DNA, the CDR3 is TGTGCCAGCAGCTCCTCAGGGGGCGGTGAGACCCAGTACTTC. Its protein product is CASSSSGGGETQYF.

The chain has TRBV7-3 and TRBJ2-5; TRBD2 agrees at 7 bases. Germline CDR1 SGHTA, CDR2 FQGTGA. V lost 2 bases, J lost 1 base, and 7 bases stayed unmatched. The CDR3 sequence is 16 residues long. CDR3 coding DNA: TGTGCCAGCAGCTTACAGCCGGGAGGACCCCAAGAGACCCAGTACTTC. Translated: CASSLQPGGPQETQYF.

J is TRBJ1-5 and V is TRBV28, with D unclear. The CDR3 totals 16 residues. Germline V gives CDR1 MDHEN, CDR2 SYDVKM. V lost 6 bases and J lost 1, with 16 bases in between. CDR3 amino acids: CASSPGGRDSNQPQHF. The CDR3 DNA sequence: TGTGCCAGCAGCCCTGGTGGGAGAGACAGCAATCAGCCCCAGCATTTT.

This clone was recorded a few times. V usage is TRBV10-3 and J usage is TRBJ2-1, with D perhaps TRBD2 (6 bases). The V end was cut by 7 bases, the J end by 7 bases, with 17 bases between. This CDR3 spans 14 amino acids. The germline CDR1 and CDR2 sequences are ENHRY and SYGVKD. CDR3 nucleotides: TGTGCCATCACCCTGGACTACCTTGGTAATGAGCAGTTCTTC. It codes for CAITLDYLGNEQFF.

The chain joins TRBV30 to TRBJ1-2; D is uncertain. Per the germline V gene, CDR1 is GTSNPN and CDR2 is SVGIG (reference sequence). The CDR3 runs to 11 residues. Trimming took 7 bases from V and 7 from J, leaving 13 bases between them. CDR3: CALEAVGGYTF. CDR3 sequence (DNA): TGTGCCTTGGAAGCGGTCGGTGGCTACACCTTC. The whole variable domain, filled in from reference TRBV30 and TRBJ1-2, reads SQTIHQWPATLVQPVGSPLSLECTVEGTSNPNLYWYRQAAGRGLQLLFYSVGIGQISSEVPQNLSASRPQDRQFILSSKKLLLSDSGFYLCALEAVGGYTFGSGTRLTVV.

The chain is built from TRBV19 and TRBJ2-7, with 7 bases lining up with TRBD2. This CDR3 comprises 15 residues. J gave up 3 bases and V 2 bases, and 7 bases lay outside the gene matches. Germline V CDR1 and CDR2: LNHDA, SQIVND (reference sequence). The CDR3 loop reads CASSIMPGGSYEQYF. CDR3 DNA: TGTGCCAGTAGTATAATGCCTGGCGGGAGCTACGAGCAGTACTTC.

This clone occurred once. The CDR3 reads CASSPRQGLSTDTQYF. In nucleotides, the CDR3 is TGTGCCAGCTCCCCTCGACAGGGTCTTAGCACAGATACGCAGTATTTT. This chain uses TRBV18 with TRBJ2-3, with 7 bases aligning to TRBD1. This CDR3 is built from 16 residues. Germline trimming cut 6 bases from V and 0 bases from J; bases unmatched to any gene: 9. Germline V gives CDR1 KGHSH, CDR2 LQKENI.

The chain carries TRBV5-4 and TRBJ2-1; 9 positions agree with TRBD1. This CDR3 has 14 amino acids. The V gene end was trimmed by 5 bases and the J gene end by 5 bases; junction bases not matched to a gene: 5. Germline CDR1 and CDR2: SGHNT and YYREEE (reference sequence). CDR3 loop: CASRGDRANNEQFF. The DNA of the CDR3 is TGTGCCAGCAGGGGGGACAGGGCAAACAATGAGCAGTTCTTC.

The J gene is TRBJ2-7, the V gene TRBV28; unclear D gene. The CDR3 totals 11 residues. The V end was cut by 8 bases, the J end by 2 bases, with 7 bases between. The germline gives CDR1 MDHEN, CDR2 SYDVKM. CDR3 loop: CASGRAYEQYF. DNA of the CDR3: TGTGCCAGCGGCCGGGCCTACGAGCAGTACTTC.

The chain has TRBV5-4 and TRBJ2-7, with TRBD2 as a possible D gene (5 bases). The V and J ends lost 4 bases and 7 bases respectively, with 18 bases between them. Germline CDR1 reads SGHNT; CDR2 reads YYREEE (reference sequence). The CDR3 totals 14 residues. This CDR3 reads CASSVNLGEGEQYF. In DNA form, the CDR3 reads TGTGCCAGCAGCGTGAACCTGGGAGAGGGAGAGCAGTACTTC.

This clone was seen a single time. CDR3 coding DNA: TGTGCCAGTAGTAACCCGACTAGTGCCGAGCAGTACTTC. It translates to CASSNPTSAEQYF. This sequence joins TRBV19 and TRBJ2-7; maybe TRBD2 (6 bases). CDR1 and CDR2 (germline): LNHDA, SQIVND (reference sequence). This CDR3 comprises 13 residues. V lost 4 bases to trimming and J lost 6 bases, with 13 bases between them.

This chain uses TRBV4-1 with TRBJ2-1; D possibly corresponds to TRBD2 (5 bases). CDR1 is MGHRA and CDR2 is YSYEKL in the germline V gene. The CDR3 is 16 amino acids. V dropped 1 base and J dropped 3 bases, with 13 bases sitting between them. CDR3 sequence: CASSQVGRGLYNEQFF. The CDR3 DNA follows: TGCGCCAGCAGCCAAGTAGGCCGCGGACTCTACAATGAGCAGTTCTTC.

V is TRBV7-9 and J is TRBJ2-7; 7 bases line up with TRBD2. This CDR3 region has 15 residues. The V segment lost 4 bases and the J segment 4 bases; nucleotides outside the gene matches: 10. CDR1 and CDR2 (germline): SEHNR, FQNEAQ (reference sequence). The CDR3 DNA reads as TGTGCCAGCAGCTATCCTCGGGGGGAAGGGTACGAGCAGTACTTC. Protein product: CASSYPRGEGYEQYF.

The chain has TRBV6-5 and TRBJ2-7, with TRBD2 as a possible D gene (7 bases). Germline V gives CDR1 MNHEY, CDR2 SVGAGI. The ends were cut back, 4 bases at V and 5 bases at J, with 15 bases in the middle. This CDR3 comprises 14 residues. The CDR3 sequence is CASSWGGGANEQYF. The DNA of the CDR3 is TGTGCCAGCAGTTGGGGAGGGGGGGCCAACGAGCAGTACTTC.

This sequence joins TRBV2 and TRBJ1-2; possibly TRBD1 for D (5 bases). The CDR3 is 15 amino acids. Trimming took 0 bases from V and 4 from J, leaving 12 bases between them. Germline V gene sequence: CDR1 SNHLY, CDR2 FYNNEI. As DNA, the CDR3 is TGTGCCAGCAGTGAAGCTCTCCAAGGGGCCTATGGCTACACCTTC. Its protein is CASSEALQGAYGYTF.

The CDR3 sequence: CASSLGQGALGSKRETQYF. The CDR3 DNA follows: TGTGCCAGCAGCTTGGGACAGGGGGCATTAGGAAGTAAGAGAGAGACCCAGTACTTC. The chain carries TRBV11-2 and TRBJ2-5; the match to TRBD1 covers 12 bases. The CDR3 consists of 19 residues. Trimming at V came to 3 bases and at J to 4 bases, leaving 15 bases not matched to a gene. The V gene's germline CDR1 is SGHAT and CDR2 FQNNGV.

The chain couples TRBV15 to TRBJ2-7; 10 positions match TRBD2. Germline values: CDR1 LNHNV, CDR2 YYDKDF (reference sequence). Trimming cost V 10 bases and J 7 bases; bases outside gene matches: 10. The CDR3 is 13 residues long. In nucleotides, the CDR3 is TGTGCCAGCTCCGGGACTAGCGTGGGAGAGCAGTACTTC. Protein: CASSGTSVGEQYF.

This chain joins TRBV5-6 and TRBJ2-1, with 10 bases identical to TRBD2. The CDR3 is made up of 17 amino acids. The trim removed 4 bases at V and 4 bases at J, leaving 11 bases unmatched. The germline V gene encodes CDR1 SGHDT and CDR2 YYEEEE. Written as DNA, the CDR3 is TGTGCCAGCAGCCCCTTGGTAGCGGGAGGAATTTACAATGAGCAGTTCTTC. It codes for CASSPLVAGGIYNEQFF.

The chain links TRBV7-9 to TRBJ1-3; D not certain. V was pared by 5 bases and J by 4 bases, with 9 bases between. The CDR3 is 13 residues long. CDR1 SEHNR and CDR2 FQNEAQ come from the germline V gene (reference sequence). The DNA for the CDR3 is TGTGCCAGCAGCCCCACAGTCGGAAACACCATATATTTT. It specifies CASSPTVGNTIYF.